This TCR beta chain was retrieved from a study of CD8 T cells in ankylosing spondylitis. General study points: Typical of ankylosing spondylitis blood, it appeared, was a TCR beta motif of fewer than 10 highly homologous variants.

The CDR3 runs to 14 residues. Per germline, CDR1 SGHRS and CDR2 YFSETQ. A single record per CDR3 protein comes from TCRdb applying MiXCR to the 5' RACE reads. The sample carries about 480,000 distinct CDR3 sequences, 17% recorded once. As for this clonotype: What it binds is not known. Mismatch with germline at one junction end may stem from a read error.

Source material: blood, either unsorted or a sorted T cell fraction (not recorded which). The source of this sequence is a male donor with ankylosing spondylitis. This chain links TRBV5-1 with TRBJ1-1; D gene ambiguous. CDR3 region: CACSLATGSTEAFF. As DNA, the CDR3 is TGCGCCTGCAGCTTGGCCACCGGTTCCACTGAAGCTTTCTTT.